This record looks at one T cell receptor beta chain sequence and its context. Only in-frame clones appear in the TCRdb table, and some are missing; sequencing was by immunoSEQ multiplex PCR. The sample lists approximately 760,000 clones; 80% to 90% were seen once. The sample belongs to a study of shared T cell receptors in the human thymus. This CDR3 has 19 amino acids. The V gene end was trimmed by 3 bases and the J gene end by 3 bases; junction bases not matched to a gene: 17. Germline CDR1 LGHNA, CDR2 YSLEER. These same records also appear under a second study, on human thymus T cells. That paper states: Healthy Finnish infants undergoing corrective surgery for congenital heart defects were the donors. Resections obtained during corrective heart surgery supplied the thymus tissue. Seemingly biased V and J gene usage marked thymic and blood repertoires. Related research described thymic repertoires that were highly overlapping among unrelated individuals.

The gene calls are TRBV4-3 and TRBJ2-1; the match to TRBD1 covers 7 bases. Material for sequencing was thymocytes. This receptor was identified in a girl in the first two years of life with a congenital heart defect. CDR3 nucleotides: TGCGCCAGCAGCCATCCTAACCTTTTCCGGACAGGCCACTACAATGAGCAGTTCTTC. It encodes CASSHPNLFRTGHYNEQFF.